These 28 T cell receptor beta chains came from one sample sequenced in a study of vaccination effects on CD4 cells after COVID-19. Repertoires were generated with immunoSEQ multiplex PCR, while TCRdb's copy carries only in-frame clones and drops some. The repertoire consists of tens of thousands of clones, with over 60% occurring once and the leading ten covering about 3.1%. Their specific antigens are unknown. Under the ViraFEST assay, PBMC were stimulated with viral peptide pools so that antigen-specific CD4+ T cells expanded. Sequencing was performed afterwards. Following culture for roughly 10 days, CD4+ T cells were isolated. Negative nucleocapsid antibody tests before and after vaccination confirmed no previous SARS-CoV-2 infection. The sample was CD4+ T cells from PBMCs cultured with HCoV-NL63 spike peptides, taken before COVID-19 vaccination. These receptor sequences come from a human donor who received a COVID-19 vaccine.

This chain uses TRBV12-5 with TRBJ2-2; 9 bases line up with TRBD1. The V and J ends lost 1 base and 0 bases, in that order; junction bases with no gene match: 3. The CDR3 has 17 amino acids. From germline, CDR1 is LGHNT and CDR2 FRNRAP. The CDR3: CASGLGDRGTNTGELFF. The CDR3 DNA is TGTGCTAGTGGTTTGGGCGACAGGGGGACGAACACCGGGGAGCTGTTTTTT.

The V and J genes are TRBV2 and TRBJ1-2, with D maybe TRBD1 (5 bases). This CDR3 has 12 amino acids. Germline CDR1 reads SNHLY; CDR2 reads FYNNEI. V shed 6 bases and J shed 7 bases, with 12 bases lying between them. The CDR3 reads CASRGDPVGYTF. CDR3 nucleotides: TGTGCCAGCAGGGGGGACCCCGTTGGCTACACCTTC.

The chain couples TRBV28 to TRBJ2-2, with D perhaps TRBD2 (5 bases). CDR3 length equals 13 residues. Deletions cut 5 bases from V and 7 bases from J, with 11 bases between. The germline V gene has CDR1 MDHEN and CDR2 SYDVKM. The CDR3 protein is CASSAGIGGELFF. The CDR3 DNA is TGTGCCAGCAGTGCCGGGATCGGCGGGGAGCTGTTTTTT.

The chain is built from TRBV28 and TRBJ2-2, with 7 positions matching TRBD2. The germline CDR1 and CDR2 sequences are MDHEN and SYDVKM. The V segment lost 6 bases and the J segment 0 bases; nucleotides outside the gene matches: 7. The CDR3 length is 16 residues. In DNA, the CDR3 is TGTGCCAGCAGCCAGTCTAGCGGTTCGAACACCGGGGAGCTGTTTTTT. The encoded protein is CASSQSSGSNTGELFF. Together with reference TRBV28 and TRBJ2-2, the CDR3 gives the full variable domain: DVKVTQSSRYLVKRTGEKVFLECVQDMDHENMFWYRQDPGLGLRLIYFSYDVKMKEKGDIPEGYSVSREKKERFSLILESASTNQTSMYLCASSQSSGSNTGELFFGEGSRLTVL.

This clone has just a few counts. The chain carries TRBV24-1 and TRBJ2-3; no firm D call. The CDR3 consists of 14 residues. Trimming stripped 2 bases from V and 4 bases from J, with 9 bases between. Germline values: CDR1 KGHDR, CDR2 SFDVKD. The chain's CDR3 is CATSDWTVADTQYF. CDR3 in DNA: TGTGCCACCAGTGATTGGACGGTAGCAGATACGCAGTATTTT.

The CDR3 is CASSFTGGRGYNEQFF. The CDR3 DNA sequence: TGTGCCAGCAGTTTTACGGGGGGAAGAGGCTACAATGAGCAGTTCTTC. This chain uses TRBV6-5 with TRBJ2-1, with 7 bases identical to TRBD2. Trimming at V came to 4 bases and at J to 3 bases, leaving 9 bases not matched to a gene. Germline V CDR1 and CDR2: MNHEY, SVGAGI. The CDR3 is made up of 16 amino acids.

This sequence joins TRBV5-6 and TRBJ1-2; D perhaps matches TRBD1 (5 bases). V lost 7 bases and J 5 bases, leaving 18 bases between the germline ends. Germline CDR1 and CDR2: SGHDT and YYEEEE. This CDR3 region has 14 residues. This CDR3 reads CASRTWRGSYGYTF. CDR3 nucleotide sequence: TGTGCCAGCCGAACCTGGAGGGGCTCTTATGGCTACACCTTC. The variable domain in full, completed from reference TRBV5-6 and TRBJ1-2, reads DAGVTQSPTHLIKTRGQQVTLRCSPKSGHDTVSWYQQALGQGPQFIFQYYEEEERQRGNFPDRFSGHQFPNYSSELNVNALLLGDSALYLCASRTWRGSYGYTFGSGTRLTVV.

This chain connects TRBV2 to TRBJ2-3; D is undetermined. The CDR3 runs 12 residues. V lost 5 bases, J lost 2 bases, and 5 bases lay in between. Per germline, CDR1 SNHLY and CDR2 FYNNEI. CDR3 residues: CASSLDTDTQYF. The CDR3 coding sequence is TGTGCCAGCAGTTTGGACACAGATACGCAGTATTTT.

V usage is TRBV2 and J usage is TRBJ1-1; D is possibly TRBD1 (5 bases). Deletions cut 7 bases from V and 0 bases from J, with 12 bases between. The germline CDR1 and CDR2 sequences are SNHLY and FYNNEI. The CDR3 sequence is 14 residues long. The CDR3, as DNA: TGTGCCAGCATATGCGGGGCCCTGAACACTGAAGCTTTCTTT. This gives the protein CASICGALNTEAFF.

V and J are TRBV21-1 and TRBJ1-1; no check of the table's D call, TRBD1, against the DNA was made. TRBV21-1 represents a pseudogene. This CDR3 region has 15 residues. The CDR3 nucleotides read TGTGCCAGCAGCACGAACAGGGCCACGAACACTGAAGCTTTCTTT. This encodes CASSTNRATNTEAFF.

This clone was counted between two and nine times. The V gene is TRBV12-3 or TRBV12-4, the J gene TRBJ1-4, with D uncertain. Trimming shortened V by 6 bases and J by 4 bases, and 9 bases separated the two germline ends. The CDR3 has 13 residues. The CDR3 region has the DNA TGTGCCAGCAGCCCGGTGGGTAATGAAAAACTGTTTTTT. Translation: CASSPVGNEKLFF.

The sample holds a few counts of this clone. The genes are TRBV11-3 and TRBJ2-3; D not resolved. Germline CDR1 reads SGHNT; CDR2 reads YENEEA. With 5 bases removed from V and 1 base from J, the gap between germline ends came to 10 bases. The CDR3 loop spans 14 amino acids. This chain's CDR3 is CASSDHGGTDTQYF. The CDR3 nucleotides read TGTGCCAGCAGCGACCATGGGGGCACAGATACGCAGTATTTT.

This rearrangement joins TRBV5-5 to TRBJ1-5; TRBD1 is a possible D gene (6 bases). Deletions cut 4 bases from V and 0 bases from J, with 11 bases between. This CDR3 contains 15 residues. The germline CDR1 and CDR2 sequences are SGHKS and YYEKEE (reference sequence). The chain's CDR3 is CASSLQGFSNQPQHF. In nucleotides, the CDR3 is TGTGCCAGCAGCCTCCAGGGGTTTAGCAATCAGCCCCAGCATTTT.

This chain joins TRBV7-2 and TRBJ2-1; perhaps TRBD1 as D (6 bases). V lost 5 bases, J lost 2 bases, and 16 bases lay in between. CDR3 length: 16 amino acids. CDR1 and CDR2 from the germline V gene are SGHTA and FQGNSA. The CDR3 is CASSLNRVIAYNEQFF. The DNA of the CDR3 is TGTGCCAGCAGCCTGAACAGGGTAATTGCCTACAATGAGCAGTTCTTC.

The gene calls are TRBV18 and TRBJ1-6; maybe TRBD1 (5 bases). Germline lookup yields CDR1 KGHSH and CDR2 LQKENI. Between the trimmed V and J ends, which lost 4 bases and 11 bases, there was a span of 9 bases. There are 12 residues in the CDR3. CDR3 bases: TGTGCCAGCTCACGGGACGAACCACCCCTCCACTTT. This codes for CASSRDEPPLHF.

This clone was observed a single time. The V call is TRBV7-2, the J call TRBJ1-2, with D maybe TRBD1 (6 bases). This CDR3 has 17 residues. CDR1 is SGHTA, CDR2 FQGNSA, per germline. V gave up 5 bases and J gave up 0 bases, with 19 bases separating them. For the CDR3, the DNA is TGTGCCAGCAGCCCAAGTGGGGGGGCCGAAGCTAACTATGGCTACACCTTC. Amino acid sequence: CASSPSGGAEANYGYTF.

The chain links TRBV7-8 to TRBJ2-7; possible D gene TRBD1, 6 bases. Germline V gene lookup returns CDR1 SGHVS and CDR2 FQNEAQ. The CDR3 totals 12 residues. Trimming shortened V by 5 bases and J by 3 bases, and 8 bases separated the two germline ends. The CDR3 nucleotides are TGTGCCAGCAGCCAACAGGGCTACGAGCAGTACGTC. Encoded protein: CASSQQGYEQYV.

This clone was found a few times. The chain employs TRBV30 and TRBJ1-5; TRBD1 matches at 8 bases. This CDR3 has 13 amino acids. Germline V gene data show CDR1 as GTSNPN and CDR2 as SVGIG (reference sequence). Trimming at V came to 5 bases and at J to 3 bases, leaving 3 bases not matched to a gene. CDR3 in amino acids: CAWSGGFNQPQHF. The CDR3 nucleotides are TGTGCCTGGTCAGGGGGCTTCAATCAGCCCCAGCATTTT.

The rearrangement uses TRBV7-8 and TRBJ2-2; 8 bases map to TRBD1. The CDR3 length is 16 residues. Germline lookup yields CDR1 SGHVS and CDR2 FQNEAQ. Trimming cost V 7 bases and J 7 bases; bases outside gene matches: 14. The CDR3 bases are TGTGCCAGCAAATCCGGGCAGGGGGCGAGTTTCGGGGAGCTGTTTTTT. It codes for CASKSGQGASFGELFF. Together with reference TRBV7-8 and TRBJ2-2, the CDR3 gives the full variable domain: GAGVSQSPRYKVAKRGQDVALRCDPISGHVSLFWYQQALGQGPEFLTYFQNEAQLDKSGLPSDRFFAERPEGSVSTLKIQRTQQEDSAVYLCASKSGQGASFGELFFGEGSRLTVL.

As DNA, the CDR3 is TGCGCCAGCAGACCGGACAGGGGGCCGACTAATGAAAAACTGTTTTTT. Translation gives CASRPDRGPTNEKLFF. This chain links TRBV5-1 with TRBJ1-4; 11 bases match TRBD1. V shed 5 bases, J shed 2 bases, and the junction held 5 bases outside the gene matches. Germline loops: CDR1 SGHRS, CDR2 YFSETQ. This CDR3 is 16 amino acids long.

The CDR3 spells CASSLGRSGFTTDTQYF. For the CDR3, the DNA is TGCGCCAGCAGCTTGGGTCGTTCCGGGTTTACAACAGATACGCAGTATTTT. This chain connects TRBV5-1 to TRBJ2-3; no reliable D call. The CDR3 loop spans 17 amino acids. The V and J ends lost 0 bases and 3 bases respectively, with 17 bases between them. Per the germline V gene, CDR1 is SGHRS and CDR2 is YFSETQ. Complete variable domain (other parts from reference TRBV5-1 and TRBJ2-3): KAGVTQTPRYLIKTRGQQVTLSCSPISGHRSVSWYQQTPGQGLQFLFEYFSETQRNKGNFPGRFSGRQFSNSRSEMNVSTLELGDSALYLCASSLGRSGFTTDTQYFGPGTRLTVL.

The chain joins TRBV6-5 to TRBJ1-2, with D tentatively TRBD1 (6 bases). This CDR3 contains 14 residues. Trimming took off 2 bases at V and 5 bases at J, with 12 bases between the two ends. Germline V gene sequence: CDR1 MNHEY, CDR2 SVGAGI. The chain's CDR3 is CASSYGQLSYGYTF. CDR3 nucleotide sequence: TGTGCCAGCAGTTACGGACAGCTCTCTTATGGCTACACCTTC.

This chain uses TRBV6-5 with TRBJ2-1; 7 bases agree with TRBD1. The V gene's germline CDR1 is MNHEY and CDR2 SVGAGI. The CDR3 extends over 15 amino acids. Unmatched junction bases numbered 7, after V lost 6 bases and J lost 2 bases. The CDR3: CASSRDRAPYNEQFF. Here the CDR3 DNA reads TGTGCCAGCAGCCGAGACAGGGCCCCCTACAATGAGCAGTTCTTC.

V usage is TRBV18 and J usage is TRBJ2-7; possibly TRBD1 for D (6 bases). Per germline, CDR1 KGHSH and CDR2 LQKENI. Trimming stripped 3 bases from V and 7 bases from J, with 16 bases between. The CDR3 extends over 14 amino acids. CDR3 residues: CASSPGMSQGEQYV. CDR3 DNA: TGTGCCAGCTCACCCGGGATGTCCCAGGGGGAGCAGTACGTC.

The genes are TRBV18 and TRBJ2-5; D is tentatively TRBD1 or TRBD2 (5 bases each). This CDR3 contains 13 residues. Deletions cut 1 base from V and 5 bases from J, with 8 bases between. Per the germline V gene, CDR1 is KGHSH and CDR2 is LQKENI. The CDR3 sequence is CASSPQWGETQYF. CDR3 DNA sequence: TGTGCCAGCTCACCACAGTGGGGGGAGACCCAGTACTTC.

The V call is TRBV18, the J call TRBJ2-5, with TRBD1 matching over 7 bases. Germline CDR1 KGHSH, CDR2 LQKENI. This CDR3 contains 14 residues. Trimming at V came to 4 bases and at J to 1 base, leaving 3 bases not matched to a gene. The DNA for the CDR3 is TGTGCCAGCTCACGACAGGGCCTCCAAGAGACCCAGTACTTC. Translation: CASSRQGLQETQYF.

The sample holds one count of this clone. The chain couples TRBV12-3 or TRBV12-4 to TRBJ2-5, with D possibly being TRBD1 (6 bases). V was clipped by 7 bases and J by 5 bases, with 14 bases between them. The CDR3 extends over 13 amino acids. CDR3 nucleotides: TGTGCCAGCACCCAACAGGGCGGGGAGACCCAGTACTTC. Translating gives CASTQQGGETQYF.

This chain connects TRBV2 to TRBJ2-2; 9 bases map to TRBD2. This CDR3 is 14 amino acids long. With V trimmed by 5 bases and J by 7 bases, 5 bases remained unmatched. CDR1 is SNHLY, CDR2 FYNNEI, per germline. The CDR3 region has the DNA TGTGCCAGCAGTTTTCTAGCGGGGCTCGGGGAGCTGTTTTTT. Protein product: CASSFLAGLGELFF.